This is a list of T cell receptor beta chains from one sample in a study of T cells in Graves' hyperthyroidism and ophthalmopathy. Using its own MiXCR run on the multiplex PCR reads, TCRdb lists one record per CDR3 protein. In the table there are hundreds of thousands of distinct CDR3 sequences, roughly 15% of which are singletons. Sequencing input: blood. Receptors were obtained from a woman between 55 and 75 years old with Graves' ophthalmopathy. CDR3s include the opening cysteine and the closing phenylalanine or tryptophan. A D gene is named only where the DNA matches it firmly. Expanded clones get a size class; other rows say once, few or many, or leave the size out.

15	TRBJ2-1	many	TRBV5-1	TRBD1	TGCGCCAGCAGCGGACCTCTACAGGGGGCGGGAGAGCAGTTCTTC	CASSGPLQGAGEQFF
17	TRBJ2-1	many	TRBV20-1	.	TGCAGTGCTAGACCCCATGGTGGCAGGGCGACGTACAATGAGCAGTTCTTC	CSARPHGGRATYNEQFF
15	TRBJ2-3	many	TRBV12-3/TRBV12-4	TRBD1	TGTGCCATCGCGCGGGGACAGGGGGCCGGAGATACGCAGTATTTT	CAIARGQGAGDTQYF
16	TRBJ2-7	many	TRBV7-2	TRBD2	TGTGCCAGCAGCTTAGCGGTTAGCGGGAGGGCCTACGAGCAGTACTTC	CASSLAVSGRAYEQYF
14	TRBJ2-3	many	TRBV20-1	.	TGCAGTGCTAGGACAGGCCCCCCCCCAGATACGCAGTATTTT	CSARTGPPPDTQYF
18	TRBJ2-5	many	TRBV24-1	TRBD2	TGTGCCACCAGTGACCGACTAGCGGGAGGGCCAAGTCGAGAGACCCAGTACTTC	CATSDRLAGGPSRETQYF
15	TRBJ2-7	.	TRBV19	TRBD2	TGTGCCAGTAGTATAGGGGGCGGGAGAGACGGCGAGCAGTACTTC	CASSIGGGRDGEQYF
14	TRBJ1-6	many	TRBV28	.	TGTGCCAGCAGTCCACAGGGCGTCATTATAACCCTCCACTTT	CASSPQGVIITLHF
13	TRBJ2-1	few	TRBV6-2/TRBV6-3	TRBD2	TGTGCCAGCAGTAGCGGGACCTACAATGAGCAGTTCTTC	CASSSGTYNEQFF
14	TRBJ2-1	few	TRBV24-1	TRBD2	TGTGCCACCAGTGAAGCGGGAGGGCGAAATGAGCAGTTCTTC	CATSEAGGRNEQFF
14	TRBJ2-7	.	TRBV9	TRBD2	TGTGCCAGCAGCGTAAGCGGGGGAAACTACGAGCAGTACTTC	CASSVSGGNYEQYF
14	TRBJ2-1	many	TRBV5-1	.	TGCGCCAGCAGCCCACCGGTGGGATACAATGAGCAGTTCTTC	CASSPPVGYNEQFF
19	TRBJ2-7	.	TRBV15	TRBD2	TGTGCCACCAGCGGCCGGACAGGGCCAGCTAGCGGGAGAAAGTACGAGCAGTACTTC	CATSGRTGPASGRKYEQYF
15	TRBJ2-4	.	TRBV29-1	TRBD1	TGCAGCGTGGAAGACAGGGTCGGGGCCAAAAACATTCAGTACTTC	CSVEDRVGAKNIQYF
14	TRBJ2-5	few	TRBV7-9	TRBD1	TGTGCCAGCAGCCCGGGACAGTCCAGGGAGACCCAGTACTTC	CASSPGQSRETQYF
15	TRBJ2-7	.	TRBV27	.	TGTGCCAGCAGTGACACCGGGACGGGATCCTACGAGCAGCACTTC	CASSDTGTGSYEQHF
17	TRBJ2-7	many	TRBV20-1	TRBD2	TGCAGTGCTAGTCCGCTAGCGGAGACTTACGGGCTTTACGAGCAGTACTTC	CSASPLAETYGLYEQYF
17	TRBJ1-3	many	TRBV7-9	.	TGTGCCAGCAGCTTGAACCCAGGATCCCTCTCTGGAAACACCATATATTTT	CASSLNPGSLSGNTIYF
16	TRBJ2-3	few	TRBV28	.	TGTGCCAGCAGTTCATGGGTCAGGGGAGCCACAGATACGCAGTATTTT	CASSSWVRGATDTQYF
14	TRBJ2-5	many	TRBV11-2	.	TGTGCCAGCAGCTTAGGAGCGGTAACGGAGACCCAGTACTTC	CASSLGAVTETQYF
16	TRBJ2-7	.	TRBV3-1	.	TGTGCCAGCAGCTTTTCCGGCGGCTGGGCACCTTACGAGCAGTACTTC	CASSFSGGWAPYEQYF
16	TRBJ2-1	many	TRBV30	TRBD2	TGTGCCTGGAGTGCACCAGCGGGAGGGGTCGACAATGAGCAGTTCTTC	CAWSAPAGGVDNEQFF
14	TRBJ2-5	many	TRBV20-1	TRBD1	TGCAGTGCTAGATCGGACAGGAGCCAAGAGACCCAGTACTTC	CSARSDRSQETQYF
13	TRBJ2-1	many	TRBV20-1	.	TGCAGTGCCTTCGACAGACTCTACAATGAGCAGTTCTTC	CSAFDRLYNEQFF
19	TRBJ1-1	many	TRBV7-6	.	TGTGCCAGCAGTTCTAGAGGTGGAATAACAGGCAGCATGAACACTGAAGCTTTCTTT	CASSSRGGITGSMNTEAFF
13	TRBJ1-2	.	TRBV9	.	TGTGCCAGCAGCGTAGTTCAGGGTGGTGGCTACACCTTC	CASSVVQGGGYTF
15	TRBJ1-5	.	TRBV2	.	TGTGCCAGCAGTGAATATTATTCGGGCAATCAGCCCCAGCATTTT	CASSEYYSGNQPQHF
14	TRBJ2-7	many	TRBV28	TRBD2	TGTGCCAGCAGTTGGCTAGCGGGAGAGCCCGAGCAGTACTTC	CASSWLAGEPEQYF
14	TRBJ2-7	many	TRBV7-2	.	TGTGCCAGCAGCTCCAGACAGGGAGGCAACGAGCAGTACTTC	CASSSRQGGNEQYF
15	TRBJ2-3	.	TRBV6-1	TRBD2	TGTGCCAGCCTGCCGGGACTAGCGGGAGTGGATACGCAGTATTTT	CASLPGLAGVDTQYF
15	TRBJ1-1	.	TRBV18	.	TGTGCCAGCTCACCACCGGCGGTACCCGGCACTGAAGCTTTCTTT	CASSPPAVPGTEAFF
13	TRBJ2-3	many	TRBV7-9	.	TGTGCCAGCAGCTTAAAGGGCACAGATACGCAGTATTTT	CASSLKGTDTQYF
14	TRBJ1-1	few	TRBV19	TRBD1	TGTGCCAGTAGTAAGTACGGACAGGGCGCTGAAGCTTTCTTT	CASSKYGQGAEAFF
12	TRBJ2-5	.	TRBV29-1	TRBD2	TGCAGCACCGGGGAGGGTGGGGAGACCCAGTACTTC	CSTGEGGETQYF
14	TRBJ1-3	.	TRBV29-1	.	TGCAGCGTTGAGGCCGGGGATCCTGGAAACACCATATATTTT	CSVEAGDPGNTIYF
16	TRBJ2-7	.	TRBV20-1	.	TGCAGTGCTAGGGAAGGAATAAGGGGGAAAAGGGACGAGCAGTACTTC	CSAREGIRGKRDEQYF
15	TRBJ2-1	many	TRBV5-6	TRBD2	TGTGCCAGCACCAGTGAGGAGCGGGGTTACAATGAGCAGTTCTTC	CASTSEERGYNEQFF
13	TRBJ2-3	.	TRBV9	.	TGTGCCAGCAGCGTGGGCCGTTGGGATACGCAGTATTTT	CASSVGRWDTQYF
16	TRBJ2-1	.	TRBV12-3/TRBV12-4	.	TGTGCCAGCAGGGAAGGCGCTCGACTTGTTAACAATGAGCAGTTCTTC	CASREGARLVNNEQFF
14	TRBJ2-1	few	TRBV4-2	.	TGTGCCAGCAGCCCCCCTCGTCCCCTTGATGAGCAGCTCTTC	CASSPPRPLDEQLF
14	TRBJ2-5	many	TRBV20-1	.	TGCAGTGCTAGAGATCCCCAGGGCTTAGAGACCCAGTACTTC	CSARDPQGLETQYF
14	TRBJ1-5	.	TRBV19	.	TGTGCCAGTAGTAAGTCGGATAGCAATCAGCCCCAGCATTTT	CASSKSDSNQPQHF
15	TRBJ2-5	few	TRBV7-9	.	TGTGCCAGCAGCTTAGCGCAGGGTGTAGAAGAGACCCAGTACTTC	CASSLAQGVEETQYF